These 28 T cell receptor beta chains were all obtained from the same sample, sequenced in a study of response to subunit inactivated influenza vaccine. In TCRdb, the RT-PCR reads were re-called with MiXCR into one record per CDR3 protein. The sample gives about 180,000 distinct CDR3 sequences, around a tenth of which show up once; 9.5% to 13% is in the top ten. Sequenced here: non-naive T cells sorted from PBMCs, sampled on the day of vaccination. These receptors came from a man in his fifties or sixties who received an inactivated influenza vaccine.

This clonotype was counted a few times. The J gene is TRBJ1-2, the V gene TRBV6-2 or TRBV6-3; 9 bases line up with TRBD1. The J segment lost 10 bases and the V segment lost 7 bases, leaving 7 bases of the junction unmatched. Germline assignment: CDR1 MNHEY and CDR2 SVGEGT. CDR3 length equals 12 residues. CDR3: CASKRDRDDYTF. The CDR3 bases are TGTGCCAGCAAGAGGGACAGGGATGACTACACCTTC.

CDR3 DNA sequence: TGCGCCAGCAGCTTGTGGTCGGGGGGAAATGAAAAACTGTTTTTT. This encodes CASSLWSGGNEKLFF. The chain is built from TRBV5-1 and TRBJ1-4, with D perhaps TRBD1 (5 bases). CDR3 length equals 15 residues. CDR1 and CDR2 (germline): SGHRS, YFSETQ. V was cut by 1 base and J by 5 bases, with 12 bases left in between.

The V call is TRBV7-8, the J call TRBJ2-4; TRBD1 matches 10 bases. CDR3 length: 19 residues. The V gene end was trimmed by 0 bases and the J gene end by 4 bases; junction bases not matched to a gene: 12. Germline CDR1 reads SGHVS; CDR2 reads FQNEAQ. CDR3 residues: CASSLARTGGKGDKNIQYF. CDR3 DNA: TGTGCCAGCAGCTTAGCTAGGACAGGGGGAAAGGGGGATAAAAACATTCAGTACTTC.

This clonotype turned up a few times. The chain recombines TRBV28 with TRBJ1-4, with TRBD1 matching over 7 bases. Unmatched junction bases numbered 7, after V lost 5 bases and J lost 7 bases. The CDR3 covers 14 residues. The V gene's germline CDR1 is MDHEN and CDR2 SYDVKM. The CDR3 bases are TGTGCCAGCAGTGTGGGACAGTTAGGTGAAAAACTGTTTTTT. It yields the protein CASSVGQLGEKLFF.

This clonotype was found a few times. This chain links TRBV11-2 with TRBJ2-7, with 8 bases matching TRBD2. The germline CDR1 and CDR2 sequences are SGHAT and FQNNGV. The CDR3 has 14 amino acids. V was pared by 7 bases and J by 2 bases, with 7 bases of the junction left unmatched. The CDR3 region has the DNA TGTGCCAGCAAGGGACTAGGGGAAGCCTACGAGCAGTACTTC. Translation: CASKGLGEAYEQYF.

This clonotype was detected many times. This chain connects TRBV20-1 to TRBJ2-6; D remains unclear. Per the germline V gene, CDR1 is DFQATT and CDR2 is SNEGSKA (reference sequence). The CDR3 has 11 amino acids. V was shortened by 3 bases and J by 4 bases, with 1 base between the two germline ends. The CDR3 DNA reads TGCAGTGCTAGCGGGGCCAACGTCCTGACTTTC. Its translation is CSASGANVLTF.

This clonotype has a handful of counts. The CDR3: CASSPKGGDRATDTQYF. The CDR3, as DNA: TGTGCCAGCAGCCCGAAGGGCGGGGACAGGGCAACAGATACGCAGTATTTT. The rearrangement links TRBV11-2 to TRBJ2-3; 9 positions match TRBD1. Germline V lookup: CDR1 SGHAT, CDR2 FQNNGV. Losses at the gene ends were 5 bases for V and 3 bases for J; bases not matched to a gene: 12. The CDR3 runs 17 residues.

This clonotype was counted a few times. The chain links TRBV12-3 or TRBV12-4 to TRBJ1-5; the match to TRBD1 covers 10 bases. The V segment lost 9 bases and the J segment 4 bases; nucleotides outside the gene matches: 9. This CDR3 has 15 amino acids. CDR3 DNA: TGTGCCAGTAGATCCGGGACAGGGGCAAATCAGCCCCAGCATTTT. Protein: CASRSGTGANQPQHF.

The chain links TRBV19 to TRBJ1-2, with a weak D call TRBD1 (6 bases). The V end was cut by 7 bases, the J end by 6 bases, with 30 bases between. This CDR3 is built from 18 residues. The V gene's germline CDR1 is LNHDA and CDR2 SQIVND (reference sequence). CDR3 in DNA: TGTGCCAGTACCCCTAGGAGGGACATAACTATATCTGGCAATGGCTACACCTTC. Its protein product is CASTPRRDITISGNGYTF. Filled out from reference TRBV19 and TRBJ1-2, the complete variable domain reads DGGITQSPKYLFRKEGQNVTLSCEQNLNHDAMYWYRQDPGQGLRLIYYSQIVNDFQKGDIAEGYSVSREKKESFPLTVTSAQKNPTAFYLCASTPRRDITISGNGYTFGSGTRLTVV.

This chain connects TRBV5-1 to TRBJ2-3, with 10 positions matching TRBD1. This CDR3 is 16 amino acids long. With 3 bases clipped from V and 8 bases from J, the junction kept 12 bases outside the gene matches. Germline assignment: CDR1 SGHRS and CDR2 YFSETQ. The CDR3 DNA reads TGCGCCAGCAGCTCAGGGACAGGGGCTAATCAGGGTACGCAGTATTTT. This translates into CASSSGTGANQGTQYF.

J is TRBJ1-1 and V is TRBV30; TRBD1 is a possible D gene (5 bases). CDR1 and CDR2 from the germline V gene are GTSNPN and SVGIG (reference sequence). V lost 1 base and J lost 1, with 19 bases in between. CDR3 length: 17 amino acids. For the CDR3, the DNA is TGTGCCTGGAGTGGGACCGGGCCCCCGAGGGGGAACACTGAAGCTTTCTTT. Translation: CAWSGTGPPRGNTEAFF.

In its sample, this clonotype was seen a few times. V usage is TRBV21-1 and J usage is TRBJ2-1; the tabulated D call, TRBD2, remains unverified against the DNA. TRBV21-1 is a recognized pseudogene. CDR3 size: 19 residues. CDR3 DNA: TGTGCCAGCAGCAAAGAGCGACTAGCGGGGGCGGGGTCCTACAATGAGCAGTTCTTC. It yields the protein CASSKERLAGAGSYNEQFF.

This clonotype was counted at least ten times. The V and J genes are TRBV9 and TRBJ2-5; D is unresolved. Trimming removed 0 bases from V and 2 bases from J, with 5 bases in between. CDR1 and CDR2 from the germline V gene are SGDLS and YYNGEE. This CDR3 region has 13 residues. The CDR3 nucleotides are TGTGCCAGCAGCGTAGCGGTACAAGAGACCCAGTACTTC. Encoded protein: CASSVAVQETQYF.

This clonotype turned up a few times. The chain couples TRBV28 to TRBJ2-7; 8 positions agree with TRBD1. The CDR3 is 17 residues long. J was trimmed by 0 bases and V by 3 bases; bases with no gene match: 10. Germline V gene data show CDR1 as MDHEN and CDR2 as SYDVKM. This CDR3 is CASSLGRGPKGSYEQYF. As DNA, the CDR3 is TGTGCCAGCAGTTTGGGCAGGGGGCCCAAGGGCTCCTACGAGCAGTACTTC.

This clonotype was counted a few times. The genes are TRBV10-3 and TRBJ1-6; no definite D call. The CDR3 runs 12 residues. V lost 0 bases to trimming and J lost 7 bases, with 1 base between them. The germline V gene has CDR1 ENHRY and CDR2 SYGVKD. CDR3 bases: TGTGCCATCAGTGAGTCCAATTCACCCCTCCACTTT. Translating gives CAISESNSPLHF.

This clonotype turned up a few times. A single base separates this from a much larger clone, so it may be a read error. V usage is TRBV5-1 and J usage is TRBJ2-3; maybe TRBD1 (5 bases). This CDR3 has 14 residues. The V end lost 2 bases, the J end lost 5 bases, and 12 bases lay between the germline ends. Germline CDR1 is SGHRS and CDR2 is YFSETQ. CDR3 DNA sequence: TGCGCCAGCAGCTTCCAGGGAAACATAGATACGCAGTATTTT. This translates into CASSFQGNIDTQYF.

This clonotype was observed a handful of times. Relative to the germline gene, one junction end is altered; a read error may explain this. The V gene is TRBV6-1, the J gene TRBJ1-2; D call uncertain. Germline V lookup: CDR1 MNHNS, CDR2 SASEGT. The CDR3 spans 13 residues. In nucleotides, the CDR3 is TGTGCCAGCAGTGAAATAAAACCGAGGGATAGAGCCTTC. Its protein product is CASSEIKPRDRAF.

V and J are TRBV10-3 and TRBJ2-1; tentative D call: TRBD2 (5 bases). Germline lookup yields CDR1 ENHRY and CDR2 SYGVKD. Trimming removed 8 bases at V and 9 bases at J, with 14 bases between. The CDR3 is 12 amino acids. In DNA form, the CDR3 reads TGTGCCATCGCGCCCCGGGAACGTGAGCAGTTCTTC. Translation: CAIAPREREQFF.

The chain carries TRBV7-9 and TRBJ1-1; D unresolved. Trimming removed 0 bases at V and 2 bases at J, with 7 bases between. CDR1 and CDR2 (germline): SEHNR, FQNEAQ (reference sequence). The CDR3 is 14 residues long. CDR3 DNA: TGTGCCAGCAGCTTAGCGGCCGAAAACACTGAAGCTTTCTTT. This sequence encodes CASSLAAENTEAFF.

This clonotype has more than one count but fewer than ten. The J gene is TRBJ2-7, the V gene TRBV6-1; D is possibly TRBD1 (5 bases). V lost 2 bases to trimming and J lost 6 bases, with 23 bases between them. Germline V CDR1 and CDR2: MNHNS, SASEGT. The CDR3 sequence is 17 residues long. DNA for the CDR3: TGTGCCAGCAGTGAAAGGGGCGCAGCGCAACTCCGGGTCGAGCAGTACTTC. It translates to CASSERGAAQLRVEQYF.

The CDR3 loop reads CASSFASGGHEQFF. The CDR3 DNA sequence: TGCGCCAGCAGCTTCGCTAGCGGGGGTCATGAGCAGTTCTTC. V gene TRBV5-1 combines with J gene TRBJ2-1; 10 bases are shared with TRBD2. CDR3 length: 14 residues. The germline CDR1 and CDR2 sequences are SGHRS and YFSETQ. V lost 2 bases to trimming and J lost 8 bases; unmatched junction nucleotides: 4.

The chain combines TRBV5-5 with TRBJ2-7, with TRBD2 as a possible D gene (5 bases). Germline V lookup: CDR1 SGHKS, CDR2 YYEKEE (reference sequence). This CDR3 has 14 amino acids. Trimming took 2 bases from V and 0 from J, leaving 9 bases between them. For the CDR3, the DNA is TGTGCCAGCAGCTTCTGGGAGAGCTCCTACGAGCAGTACTTC. It specifies CASSFWESSYEQYF. Combining the CDR3 with reference TRBV5-5 and TRBJ2-7 gives the whole variable domain DAGVTQSPTHLIKTRGQQVTLRCSPISGHKSVSWYQQVLGQGPQFIFQYYEKEERGRGNFPDRFSARQFPNYSSELNVNALLLGDSALYLCASSFWESSYEQYFGPGTRLTVT.

The chain recombines TRBV5-1 with TRBJ2-3, with D maybe TRBD2 (6 bases). With 3 bases removed from V and 6 bases from J, the gap between germline ends came to 20 bases. The CDR3 consists of 16 residues. From germline, CDR1 is SGHRS and CDR2 YFSETQ. CDR3 in amino acids: CASSSGWDFLVDTQYF. Written as DNA, the CDR3 is TGCGCCAGCAGCTCCGGGTGGGACTTTTTGGTGGATACGCAGTATTTT.

Points on this clonotype: A much bigger clone sits one base away, suggesting this may be a read error. This chain connects TRBV4-2 to TRBJ2-5; D is unresolved. Germline-derived CDR1 and CDR2 are LGHNA and YNFKEQ. The CDR3 sequence is 12 residues long. The CDR3 here is CANSQDSETQYF. CDR3 nucleotide sequence: TGTGCCAACAGCCAAGATTCGGAGACCCAGTACTTC.

This clonotype was observed a few times. The gene calls are TRBV7-8 and TRBJ1-1; 7 nucleotides line up with TRBD1. V was pared by 5 bases and J by 9 bases, with 9 bases of the junction left unmatched. The V gene's germline CDR1 is SGHVS and CDR2 FQNEAQ. This CDR3 comprises 13 residues. CDR3 DNA sequence: TGTGCCAGCAGCCTCCGCGAGGGGGCAAAAGCTTTCTTT. The encoded protein is CASSLREGAKAFF.

The genes are TRBV20-1 and TRBJ2-3; 7 bases map to TRBD1. Germline V CDR1 and CDR2: DFQATT, SNEGSKA (reference sequence). The CDR3 length is 15 residues. J was trimmed by 4 bases and V by 6 bases; bases with no gene match: 13. In DNA, the CDR3 is TGCAGTGCGGCCCCTCCAGGGGGTCTCTCAGATACGCAGTATTTT. The encoded protein is CSAAPPGGLSDTQYF.

This clonotype has a handful of counts. The chain joins TRBV20-1 to TRBJ2-1; the D is unclear. The V end lost 6 bases, the J end lost 10 bases, and 16 bases lay between the germline ends. Germline V CDR1 and CDR2: DFQATT, SNEGSKA (reference sequence). This CDR3 is 12 amino acids long. The CDR3 protein is CSADQRNVEQFF. CDR3 nucleotides: TGCAGTGCCGACCAACGGAATGTGGAGCAGTTCTTC.

This clonotype was detected ten times or more. V usage is TRBV6-5 and J usage is TRBJ1-2; 9 bases are a match to TRBD1. Germline assignment: CDR1 MNHEY and CDR2 SVGAGI. The V gene end was trimmed by 2 bases and the J gene end by 2 bases; junction bases not matched to a gene: 3. The CDR3 runs 15 residues. CDR3 sequence: CASSYTGGSNYGYTF. The CDR3 DNA reads as TGTGCCAGCAGTTACACAGGGGGCTCCAACTATGGCTACACCTTC.